This TCR beta chain was identified during a study of T cells expressing NK-cell markers (dated by TCRdb to about 2020). Study-level background: In sorted CD3+CD56+NKG2C+, CD3+CD56+NKG2C- and CD3+CD56-NKG2C+ T-cell subsets from about 8 donors, TCR beta-chain repertoires were profiled. Of the eight sequenced donors, seven were found to be HCMV-seropositive and one was found to be HCMV-seronegative. The eight sequenced donors were randomly selected healthy volunteers, three men and five women. Libraries were sequenced as 2 x 150 bp reads on Illumina HiSeq 2000/2500, MiSeq or NextSeq.

HCMV serostatus was determined by detecting HCMV-specific IgG in serum with a commercial ELISA kit. Ficoll density gradient centrifugation was used to isolate peripheral blood mononuclear cells from blood. Taken from cysteine to phenylalanine, the CDR3 has 14 residues. No DNA was logged. As encoded in the germline V gene, CDR1 is ENHRY while CDR2 is SYGVKD. Broader findings and caveats from the paper: For 5 or 6 donors, the dominant CD3+CD56+NKG2C+ clonotypes were among the top 10 CD8+ clonotypes and accounted for 1.0-7.0% of CD8+ T cells. Those dominant clonotypes were again the most abundant among CD3+CD56-NKG2C+ cells in a handful of donors, at about 25-60.1%. Whether the expanded NKG2C-expressing T cell clones were specific for HCMV antigens remained unclear.

Details on this clonotype: Its antigen target is currently unknown.

The sequencing machine was an Illumina HiSeq 2000. 5'RACE template switching, by which a universal primer site and unique molecular identifiers were added, was used to make TCR beta cDNA libraries. cDNA synthesis was primed from the TCR beta constant segment, followed by two successive PCR amplification steps. Per the source publication's procedure: MIGEC was used to demultiplex reads and group reads by UMI, and MiTCR was used to assemble and quantify clonotypes. To exclude erroneous sequences, any TCR cDNA sequence not supported by at least two reads was discarded. The tcR package was used for downstream repertoire analysis, and clonotypes were matched between fractions using CDR3 nucleotide sequence together with V segment. VDJmatch was used to annotate antigen specificity against VDJdb, with one amino acid substitution in CDR3 permitted. TCRdb reprocessed the reads, and each CDR3 protein sequence is entered once, without DNA. TCRdb, not the authors, supplied the V and J calls. In this sample's table one finds 500,000 or so distinct CDR3 sequences. The ten largest clones add up to roughly 3.5% of the sample.

The chain is encoded by TRBV10-3 joined to TRBJ2-7. Sequencing was performed on blood T cells: a sorted CD56 or NKG2C T cell subset, CD4+ or CD8+ T cells, or bulk PBMC T cells (not recorded which). The origin of this receptor is a man younger than 35 in good health. Donor details come from another sample of the same person, matched by shared clones. CDR3 sequence: CAILAATTSYEQYF.